These 20 T cell receptor beta chains were sequenced from one sample in a study of blood T cell repertoires in COVID-19. The method was immunoSEQ multiplex PCR; TCRdb's version includes in-frame clones alone and lacks a portion of them. This repertoire shows over 110,000 clones, nearly 85% found once; its top ten account for around 3.9%. The sequenced material came from PBMCs or T cells enriched from blood (not recorded which). Receptors originate from a middle-aged man in a cohort exposed to, infected with or recovered from COVID-19 (not recorded which).

The chain has TRBV9 and TRBJ2-3; the match to TRBD2 covers 11 bases. The CDR3 totals 16 residues. Germline CDR1 reads SGDLS; CDR2 reads YYNGEE. V shed 0 bases, J shed 4 bases, and the junction held 4 bases outside the gene matches. CDR3 sequence: CASSVVDSGGADTQYF. CDR3 sequence (DNA): TGTGCCAGCAGCGTAGTAGATAGCGGGGGGGCAGATACGCAGTATTTT.

The chain couples TRBV10-3 to TRBJ2-7; 8 positions match TRBD2. Germline CDR1 ENHRY, CDR2 SYGVKD. The CDR3 runs to 12 residues. V was clipped by 7 bases and J by 5 bases; unmatched bases: 4. The CDR3 DNA follows: TGTGCCATCAATTCGGGGGGGCACGAGCAGTACTTC. It yields the protein CAINSGGHEQYF.

This clone was observed a single time. The V call is TRBV11-2, the J call TRBJ1-3; D not certain. CDR3 size: 13 residues. The V and J ends lost 4 bases and 2 bases respectively, with 6 bases between them. CDR1 SGHAT and CDR2 FQNNGV come from the germline V gene. The CDR3 DNA sequence: TGTGCCAGCAGCTGGGGAGCTGGAAACACCATATATTTT. Protein sequence: CASSWGAGNTIYF.

J is TRBJ1-1 and V is TRBV2; tentatively, D is TRBD1 (5 bases). V lost 3 bases, J lost 3 bases, and 14 bases lay in between. The CDR3 loop spans 15 amino acids. Germline V lookup: CDR1 SNHLY, CDR2 FYNNEI. CDR3 nucleotide sequence: TGTGCCAGCAGTGAGGAGGGGCAGATGTACACTGAAGCTTTCTTT. This gives the protein CASSEEGQMYTEAFF.

This rearrangement joins TRBV18 to TRBJ2-1, with TRBD1 matching over 8 bases. Germline loops: CDR1 KGHSH, CDR2 LQKENI. The CDR3 covers 15 residues. V dropped 3 bases and J dropped 9; count of bases not matched to a gene: 10. The CDR3 spells CASSPGQGSLGEQFF. CDR3 in DNA: TGTGCCAGCTCACCTGGACAGGGAAGTCTCGGTGAGCAGTTCTTC.

This clone has just one count. The CDR3 here is CASSMRDMTTEAFF. In DNA form, the CDR3 reads TGTGCCAGCAGCATGAGGGACATGACCACTGAAGCTTTCTTT. The V gene is TRBV7-9, the J gene TRBJ1-1; a possible D gene is TRBD1 (6 bases). V was pared by 5 bases and J by 4 bases, with 14 bases between. This CDR3 has 14 residues. The V gene's germline CDR1 is SEHNR and CDR2 FQNEAQ (reference sequence).

The rearrangement joins TRBV3-1 (or the pseudogene TRBV3-2) to TRBJ1-5, with D maybe TRBD1 (5 bases). The CDR3 consists of 12 residues. The V end lost 5 bases, the J end lost 6 bases, and 8 bases lay between the germline ends. Germline V gives CDR1 LGHDT, CDR2 YNNKEL (reference sequence). DNA of the CDR3: TGTGCCAGCAGCACAGGTTCTCAGCCCCAGCATTTT. Protein: CASSTGSQPQHF.

The chain recombines TRBV6-5 with TRBJ1-3; D not resolved. CDR3 length equals 13 residues. Germline values: CDR1 MNHEY, CDR2 SVGAGI. V was pared by 8 bases and J by 0 bases, with 8 bases between. CDR3 DNA: TGTGCCAGCTTCCGGAGCTCTGGAAACACCATATATTTT. Translating gives CASFRSSGNTIYF.

The chain recombines TRBV7-8 with TRBJ2-4; D uncertain. V was trimmed by 5 bases and J by 5 bases, leaving 7 bases between them. The germline CDR1 and CDR2 sequences are SGHVS and FQNEAQ. This CDR3 is 12 amino acids long. This CDR3 reads CASSPSQNIQYF. The CDR3 nucleotides are TGTGCCAGCAGCCCGTCCCAAAACATTCAGTACTTC.

The chain has TRBV3-1 (or the pseudogene TRBV3-2) and TRBJ2-5, with 8 bases identical to TRBD2. V lost 2 bases to trimming and J lost 3 bases; unmatched junction nucleotides: 11. The germline gives CDR1 LGHDT, CDR2 YNNKEL (reference sequence). The CDR3 consists of 17 residues. The CDR3 reads CASSQPGGGMTEETQYF. The CDR3 DNA is TGTGCCAGCAGCCAACCCGGGGGGGGCATGACGGAAGAGACCCAGTACTTC.

This clone was detected once. This chain connects TRBV3-1 (or the pseudogene TRBV3-2) to TRBJ2-1; maybe TRBD2 (5 bases). CDR1 and CDR2 (germline): LGHDT, YNNKEL (reference sequence). Trimming removed 2 bases at V and 6 bases at J, with 11 bases between. The length of the CDR3 is 14 residues. The CDR3 DNA is TGTGCCAGCAGCCAAACGGAGCGGTGCAATGAGCAGTTCTTC. Amino acids: CASSQTERCNEQFF.

V gene TRBV2 combines with J gene TRBJ2-7, with D possibly TRBD2 on 5 matching bases. This CDR3 contains 14 residues. Trimming left V 6 bases short and J 0 bases short, with 12 bases between. CDR1 and CDR2 from the germline V gene are SNHLY and FYNNEI. The CDR3: CASSQRSFSYEQYF. The CDR3 DNA is TGTGCCAGCAGCCAGCGGTCCTTCTCCTACGAGCAGTACTTC.

The chain couples TRBV9 to TRBJ2-1, with unresolved D. Germline V gene lookup returns CDR1 SGDLS and CDR2 YYNGEE. This CDR3 has 15 residues. Trimming took 2 bases from V and 3 from J, leaving 12 bases between them. CDR3 sequence reads: CASSVSRVGYNEQFF. In DNA, the CDR3 is TGTGCCAGCAGCGTTAGCCGGGTTGGCTACAATGAGCAGTTCTTC. Drawing the rest from reference TRBV9 and TRBJ2-1, the complete variable domain is DSGVTQTPKHLITATGQRVTLRCSPRSGDLSVYWYQQSLDQGLQFLIQYYNGEERAKGNILERFSAQQFPDLHSELNLSSLELGDSALYFCASSVSRVGYNEQFFGPGTRLTVL.

The chain joins TRBV6-5 to TRBJ1-5; a possible D gene is TRBD1 (6 bases). V lost 7 bases and J 4 bases, leaving 8 bases between the germline ends. There are 12 residues in the CDR3. Germline-derived CDR1 and CDR2 are MNHEY and SVGAGI. The CDR3 DNA is TGTGCCAGCAACCAGGGGAATCAGCCCCAGCATTTT. As protein: CASNQGNQPQHF.

The chain recombines TRBV28 with TRBJ1-4; TRBD1 matches at 7 bases. Germline assignment: CDR1 MDHEN and CDR2 SYDVKM. The CDR3 has 17 residues. The V gene end was trimmed by 5 bases and the J gene end by 6 bases; junction bases not matched to a gene: 15. The CDR3 bases are TGTGCCAGCAGTCTAACCACCTCACAGGGGTTAGATGAAAAACTGTTTTTT. It translates to CASSLTTSQGLDEKLFF. The variable domain in full, completed from reference TRBV28 and TRBJ1-4, reads DVKVTQSSRYLVKRTGEKVFLECVQDMDHENMFWYRQDPGLGLRLIYFSYDVKMKEKGDIPEGYSVSREKKERFSLILESASTNQTSMYLCASSLTTSQGLDEKLFFGSGTQLSVL.

This clone was recorded once. J is TRBJ2-1 and V is TRBV11-2, with D hard to call. The CDR3 is 12 amino acids. V shed 8 bases and J shed 0 bases, with 5 bases lying between them. Germline CDR1 SGHAT, CDR2 FQNNGV. The CDR3 DNA sequence: TGTGCCAGCCGAGCCTCCTACAATGAGCAGTTCTTC. Its protein product is CASRASYNEQFF.

This chain uses TRBV5-1 with TRBJ1-6, with unresolved D. The CDR3 length is 14 residues. Per the germline V gene, CDR1 is SGHRS and CDR2 is YFSETQ. The V end lost 2 bases, the J end lost 4 bases, and 7 bases lay between the germline ends. CDR3 bases: TGCGCCAGCAGCTTCGAGGGTTATAATTCACCCCTCCACTTT. The encoded protein is CASSFEGYNSPLHF.

The chain uses TRBV3-1 (or the pseudogene TRBV3-2) and TRBJ2-5, with TRBD2 matching 7 bases. J gave up 0 bases and V 0 bases, and 4 bases lay outside the gene matches. The CDR3 contains 16 residues. The germline gives CDR1 LGHDT, CDR2 YNNKEL (reference sequence). The CDR3 loop reads CASSQDQAGYQETQYF. Written as DNA, the CDR3 is TGTGCCAGCAGCCAAGATCAAGCGGGGTACCAAGAGACCCAGTACTTC.

The CDR3 loop reads CASSPPQNTIYF. The CDR3 DNA reads as TGTGCCAGCAGCCCGCCCCAGAACACCATATATTTT. The J gene is TRBJ1-3, the V gene TRBV3-1 (or the pseudogene TRBV3-2); D ambiguous. V lost 4 bases and J 7 bases, leaving 8 bases between the germline ends. The CDR3 is 12 amino acids. Per germline, CDR1 LGHDT and CDR2 YNNKEL (reference sequence).

J is TRBJ1-2 and V is TRBV27; TRBD1 matches 9 bases. Germline-derived CDR1 and CDR2 are MNHEY and SMNVEV (reference sequence). With V trimmed by 6 bases and J by 7 bases, 9 bases remained unmatched. The CDR3 totals 14 residues. The CDR3 reads CASSPTGGAFGYTF. The CDR3 DNA follows: TGTGCCAGCAGCCCCACAGGGGGCGCGTTTGGCTACACCTTC.